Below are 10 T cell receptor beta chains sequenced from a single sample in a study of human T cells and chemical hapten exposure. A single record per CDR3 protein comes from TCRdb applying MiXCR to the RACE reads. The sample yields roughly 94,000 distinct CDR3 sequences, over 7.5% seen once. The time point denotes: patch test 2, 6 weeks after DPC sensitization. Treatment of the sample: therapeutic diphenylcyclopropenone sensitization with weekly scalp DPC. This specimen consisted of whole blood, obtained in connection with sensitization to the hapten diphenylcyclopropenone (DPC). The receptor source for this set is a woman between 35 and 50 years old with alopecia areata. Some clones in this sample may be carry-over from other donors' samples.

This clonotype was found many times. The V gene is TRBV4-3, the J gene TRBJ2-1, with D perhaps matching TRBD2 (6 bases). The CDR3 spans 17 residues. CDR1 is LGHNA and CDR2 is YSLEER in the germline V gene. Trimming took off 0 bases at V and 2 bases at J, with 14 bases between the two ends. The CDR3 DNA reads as TGCGCCAGCAGCCAAGATCGTTACGGGAGACCCTACAATGAGCAGTTCTTC. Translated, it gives CASSQDRYGRPYNEQFF.

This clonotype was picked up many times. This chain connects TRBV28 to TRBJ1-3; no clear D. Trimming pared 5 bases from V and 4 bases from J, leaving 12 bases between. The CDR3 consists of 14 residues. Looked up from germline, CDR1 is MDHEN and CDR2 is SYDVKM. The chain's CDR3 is CASSPMAAGNTIYF. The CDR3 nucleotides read TGTGCCAGCAGTCCTATGGCAGCAGGAAACACCATATATTTT. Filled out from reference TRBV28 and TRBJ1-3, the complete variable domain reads DVKVTQSSRYLVKRTGEKVFLECVQDMDHENMFWYRQDPGLGLRLIYFSYDVKMKEKGDIPEGYSVSREKKERFSLILESASTNQTSMYLCASSPMAAGNTIYFGEGSWLTVV.

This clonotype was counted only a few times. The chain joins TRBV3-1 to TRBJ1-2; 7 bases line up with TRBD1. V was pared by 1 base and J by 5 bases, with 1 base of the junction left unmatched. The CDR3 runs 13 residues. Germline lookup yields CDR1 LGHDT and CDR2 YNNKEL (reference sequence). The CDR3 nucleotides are TGTGCCAGCAGCCAAGGGGACAGATATGGCTACACCTTC. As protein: CASSQGDRYGYTF.

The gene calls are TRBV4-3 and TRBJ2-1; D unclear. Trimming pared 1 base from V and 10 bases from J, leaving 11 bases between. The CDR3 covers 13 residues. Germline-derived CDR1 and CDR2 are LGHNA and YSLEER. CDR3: CASSQVPEKEQFF. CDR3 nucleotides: TGCGCCAGCAGCCAAGTACCAGAGAAGGAGCAGTTCTTC.

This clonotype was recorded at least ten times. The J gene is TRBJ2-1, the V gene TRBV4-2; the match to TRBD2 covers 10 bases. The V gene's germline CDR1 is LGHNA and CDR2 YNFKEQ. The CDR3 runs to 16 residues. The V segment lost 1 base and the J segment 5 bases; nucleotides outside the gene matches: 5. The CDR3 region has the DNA TGTGCCAGCAGCCAAGGAGCGGGAGGGTCCCACAATGAGCAGTTCTTC. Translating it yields CASSQGAGGSHNEQFF.

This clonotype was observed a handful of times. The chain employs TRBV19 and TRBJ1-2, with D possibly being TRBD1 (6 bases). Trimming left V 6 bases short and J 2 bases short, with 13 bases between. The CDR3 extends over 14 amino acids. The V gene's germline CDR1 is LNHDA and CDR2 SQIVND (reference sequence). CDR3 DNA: TGTGCCAGTAGACCTACAGGGCGAAACTATGGCTACACCTTC. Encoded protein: CASRPTGRNYGYTF. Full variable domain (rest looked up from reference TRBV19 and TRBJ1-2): DGGITQSPKYLFRKEGQNVTLSCEQNLNHDAMYWYRQDPGQGLRLIYYSQIVNDFQKGDIAEGYSVSREKKESFPLTVTSAQKNPTAFYLCASRPTGRNYGYTFGSGTRLTVV.

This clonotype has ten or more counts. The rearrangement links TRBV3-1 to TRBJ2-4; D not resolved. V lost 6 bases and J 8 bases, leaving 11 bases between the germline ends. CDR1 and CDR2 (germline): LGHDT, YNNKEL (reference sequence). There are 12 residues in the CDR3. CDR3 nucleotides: TGTGCCAGCAGAAGTCCTTCGGACATTCAGTACTTC. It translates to CASRSPSDIQYF.

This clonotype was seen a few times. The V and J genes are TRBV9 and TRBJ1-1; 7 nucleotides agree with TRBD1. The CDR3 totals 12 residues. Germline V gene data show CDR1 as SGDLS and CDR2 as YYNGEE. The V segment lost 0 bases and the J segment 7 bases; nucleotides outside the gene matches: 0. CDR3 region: CASSVGTGEAFF. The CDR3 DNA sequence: TGTGCCAGCAGCGTAGGGACAGGTGAAGCTTTCTTT.

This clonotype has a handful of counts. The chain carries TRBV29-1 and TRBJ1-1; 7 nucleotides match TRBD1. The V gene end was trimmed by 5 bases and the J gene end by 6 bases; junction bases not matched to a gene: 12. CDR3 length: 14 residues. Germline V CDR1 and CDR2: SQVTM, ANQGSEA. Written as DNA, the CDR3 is TGCAGCGTTAGCCCCAGGGGGTGGAATTCTGAAGCTTTCTTT. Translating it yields CSVSPRGWNSEAFF.

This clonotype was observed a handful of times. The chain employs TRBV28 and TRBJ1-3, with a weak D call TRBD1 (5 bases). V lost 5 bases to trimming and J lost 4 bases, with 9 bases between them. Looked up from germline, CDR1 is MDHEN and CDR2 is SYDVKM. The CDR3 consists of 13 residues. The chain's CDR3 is CASSLDMGNTIYF. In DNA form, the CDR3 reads TGTGCCAGCAGTCTGGACATGGGAAACACCATATATTTT.